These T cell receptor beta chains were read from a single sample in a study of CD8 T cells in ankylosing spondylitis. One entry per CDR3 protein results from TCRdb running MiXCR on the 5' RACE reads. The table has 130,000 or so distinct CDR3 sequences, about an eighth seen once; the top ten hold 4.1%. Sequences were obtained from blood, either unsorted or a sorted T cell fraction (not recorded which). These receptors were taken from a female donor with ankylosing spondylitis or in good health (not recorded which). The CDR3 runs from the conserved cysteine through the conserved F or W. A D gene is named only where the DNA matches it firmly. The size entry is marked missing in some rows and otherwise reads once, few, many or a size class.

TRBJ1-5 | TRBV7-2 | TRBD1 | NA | TGTGCCAGCAGCCGCACAGGGGGGACTCAGCCCCAGCATTTT | CASSRTGGTQPQHF
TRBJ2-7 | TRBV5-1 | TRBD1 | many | TGCGCCAGCAGCCCGGGACAGGGGTGGGACGAGCAGTACTTC | CASSPGQGWDEQYF
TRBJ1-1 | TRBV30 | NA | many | TGTGCCTGGAGCAGGGCGAGCAGTGAAGCTTTCTTT | CAWSRASSEAFF
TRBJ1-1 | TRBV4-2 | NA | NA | TGTGCCAGCAGCCCGGGGCGGGGAGGAGACACTGAAGCTTTCTTT | CASSPGRGGDTEAFF
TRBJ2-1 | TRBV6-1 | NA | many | TGTGCCAGCACAAACCGCCTAGTCAATGAGCAGTTCTTC | CASTNRLVNEQFF
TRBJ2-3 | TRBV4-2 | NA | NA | TGTGCCAACAGCCAAGATCCGGGTGGTACGCAGTATTTT | CANSQDPGGTQYF
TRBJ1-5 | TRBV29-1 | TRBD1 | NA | TGCAGCGTGGGGACAGGGGGTCAGCCCCAGCATTTT | CSVGTGGQPQHF
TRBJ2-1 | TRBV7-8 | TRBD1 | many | TGTGCCAGCAGCCTGGGACAGGGGGGTGCCTACAATGAGCAGTTCTTC | CASSLGQGGAYNEQFF
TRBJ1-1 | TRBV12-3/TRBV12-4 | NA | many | TGTGCCAACCCTGCGGGGGGCTCGGGCACTGAAGCTTTCTTT | CANPAGGSGTEAFF
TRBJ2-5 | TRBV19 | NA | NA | TGTGCCAGTACCCGGACTACCCACGGCAACCAAGAGACCCAGTACTTC | CASTRTTHGNQETQYF
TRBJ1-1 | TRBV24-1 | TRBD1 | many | TGTGCCACCAGTGAAGAGTTCGGGACAGGTCGATATACTGAAGCTTTCTTT | CATSEEFGTGRYTEAFF
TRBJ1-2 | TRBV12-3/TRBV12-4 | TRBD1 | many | TGTGCCAGCAGTTTATGGGACAGGGGCGACTATGGCTACACCTTC | CASSLWDRGDYGYTF
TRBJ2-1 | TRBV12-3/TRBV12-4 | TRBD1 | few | TGTGCCAGCAGTTTACCGGGACAGGGTCGGAAGCAGTTCTTC | CASSLPGQGRKQFF
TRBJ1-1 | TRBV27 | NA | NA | TGTGCCAGCAGCATGGGCGGGGCTGAAGCTTTCTTT | CASSMGGAEAFF
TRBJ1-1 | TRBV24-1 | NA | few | TGTGCCACCAGTGATGGCCCGTGGGGTGGCACTGAAGCTTTCTTT | CATSDGPWGGTEAFF
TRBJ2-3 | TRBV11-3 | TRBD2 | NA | TGTGCCAGCAGCTCCGGACTAGCGGGAGAGTTCTCAGATACGCAGTATTTT | CASSSGLAGEFSDTQYF
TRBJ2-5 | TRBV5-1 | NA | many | TGCGCCAGCAGCACCAAGGACCCTCAAGAGACCCAGTACTTC | CASSTKDPQETQYF
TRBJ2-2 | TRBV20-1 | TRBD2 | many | TGCAGTGCTTCGCTAGCGGGAGGGGGCGGGGAGCTGTTTTTT | CSASLAGGGGELFF
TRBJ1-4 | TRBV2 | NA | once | TGTGCCCTCACCCCAATTCAACCCTTTCAGGGGTATTTTGAAAAACAGTTTTTT | CALTPIQPFQGYFEKQFF
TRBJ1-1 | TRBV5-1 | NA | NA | TGCGCCAGCAGCCCCCGACTAGGCAATAAGAACACTGAAGCTTTCTTT | CASSPRLGNKNTEAFF
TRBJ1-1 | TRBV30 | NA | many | TGTGCCTGGAGTCTCGGACCGAACACTGAAGCTTTCTTT | CAWSLGPNTEAFF
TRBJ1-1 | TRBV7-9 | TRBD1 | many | TGTGCCAGCAGCCGATCGGACAGGGTGGCTTTCTTT | CASSRSDRVAFF
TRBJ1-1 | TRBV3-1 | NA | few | TGTGCCAGCAGCCAAGCGATGGGACTCTGGGCCGGCTCTAACACTGAAGCTTTCTTT | CASSQAMGLWAGSNTEAFF
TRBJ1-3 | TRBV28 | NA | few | TGTGCCAGCACCCTAGGAAACGGTGGAAACACCATATATTTT | CASTLGNGGNTIYF
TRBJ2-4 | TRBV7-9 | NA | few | TGTGCCAGCAGCTCCAGACAGGATTTGGGAAAAACCATTCAGTACTTC | CASSSRQDLGKTIQYF
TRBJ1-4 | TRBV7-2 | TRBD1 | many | TGTGCCAGCAGGGACAGGGACAGGGGCTCAACTAATGAAAAACTGTTTTTT | CASRDRDRGSTNEKLFF
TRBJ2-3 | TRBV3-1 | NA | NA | TGTGCCAGCAGCCAGGAGGGAGTTGGAACGGCAGATACGCAGTATTTT | CASSQEGVGTADTQYF
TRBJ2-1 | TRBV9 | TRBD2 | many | TGTGCCAGCAGCCCACTTAGCGGGGGTGAGGAGCAGTTCTTC | CASSPLSGGEEQFF
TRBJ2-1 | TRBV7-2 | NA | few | TGTGCCAGCAGCTTGGACGACTATGAGCAGTTCTTC | CASSLDDYEQFF
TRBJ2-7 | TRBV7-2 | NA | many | TGTGCCAGCAGCTTAGCTACGCCTAGCGAGCAGTACTTC | CASSLATPSEQYF
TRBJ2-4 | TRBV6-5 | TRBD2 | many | TGTGCCAGCAGTTACTCGAGGGGGACTAGCGGAAACATTCAGTACTTC | CASSYSRGTSGNIQYF
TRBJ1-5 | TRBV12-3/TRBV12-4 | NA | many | TGTGCCAGCAGTCCGGACGGCTATCAGCCCCAGCATTTT | CASSPDGYQPQHF
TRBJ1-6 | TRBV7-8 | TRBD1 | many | TGTGCCAGCAGCTTATATCCTACCGGGACAGACTATAATTCACCCCTCCACTTT | CASSLYPTGTDYNSPLHF
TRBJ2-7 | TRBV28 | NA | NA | TGTGCCAGCATCCCTTCGGGTGGCAGGCGCGAGCAGTACTTC | CASIPSGGRREQYF
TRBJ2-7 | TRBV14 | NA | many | TGTGCCAGCACACCGGGCACCTACGAGCAGTACTTC | CASTPGTYEQYF
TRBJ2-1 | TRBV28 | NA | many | TGTGCCAGCAGTTCTGGGGGTACGACTCACAATGAGCAGTTCTTC | CASSSGGTTHNEQFF
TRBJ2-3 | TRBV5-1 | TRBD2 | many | TGCGCCAGCCGCGGGGGTAGCACAGATACGCAGTATTTT | CASRGGSTDTQYF
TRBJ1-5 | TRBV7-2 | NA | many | TGTGCCAGCAGTCCTGTTTATAGCAATCAGCCCCAGCATTTT | CASSPVYSNQPQHF
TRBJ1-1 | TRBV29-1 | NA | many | TGCAGCGTTGGGGGGAGGGAAGCTTTCTTT | CSVGGREAFF
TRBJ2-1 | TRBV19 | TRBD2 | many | TGTGCCAGTAGTCGGAGCCAACCTAGCGGGATGATTTACAATGAGCAGTTCTTC | CASSRSQPSGMIYNEQFF
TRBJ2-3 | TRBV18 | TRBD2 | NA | TGTGCCAGCTCAACCATCGGGACTAGCGGGAGGGCCCGGACAGATACGCAGTATTTT | CASSTIGTSGRARTDTQYF
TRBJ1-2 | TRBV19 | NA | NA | TGTGCCAGTAGTACCCATGGGGAGCGCGGCTACACCTTC | CASSTHGERGYTF
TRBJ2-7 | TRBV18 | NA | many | TGTGCCAGCTCACCGACAGAATTCTACGAGCAGTACTTC | CASSPTEFYEQYF
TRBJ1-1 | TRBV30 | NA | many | TGTGCCTGGATATTGGTCACTGAAGCTTTCTTT | CAWILVTEAFF
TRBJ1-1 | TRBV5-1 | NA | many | TGCGCCAGCAGTTATGCAGGGGATGTGGACACTGAAGCTTTCTTT | CASSYAGDVDTEAFF
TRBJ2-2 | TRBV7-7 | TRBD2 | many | TGTGCCAGCAGCGCGGGGGGGCAGGGGTACACCGGGGAGCTGTTTTTT | CASSAGGQGYTGELFF
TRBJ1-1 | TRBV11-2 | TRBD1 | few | TGTGCCAGCAGCCTCCTACAGGGGACTGAAGCTTTCTTT | CASSLLQGTEAFF
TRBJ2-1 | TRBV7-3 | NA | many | TGTGCCAGCAGCTTATGGTCGGACAATGAGCAGTTCTTC | CASSLWSDNEQFF
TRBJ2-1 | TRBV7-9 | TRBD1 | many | TGTGCCAGCAGCATGGTAGGGGGCGCCTACAATGAGCAGTTCTTC | CASSMVGGAYNEQFF
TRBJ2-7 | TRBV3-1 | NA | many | TGTGCCAGCAGCCCCTACGACCCCTACGAGCAGTACTTC | CASSPYDPYEQYF
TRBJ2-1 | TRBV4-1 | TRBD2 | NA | TGCGCCAGCAGCCAAGGGGGGGGTCCCTACAATGAGCAGTTCTTC | CASSQGGGPYNEQFF
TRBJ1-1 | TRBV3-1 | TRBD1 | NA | TGTGCCAGCAGATACTCGGGACAGGGGGCGGAAGCTTTCTTT | CASRYSGQGAEAFF
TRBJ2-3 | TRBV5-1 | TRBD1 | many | TGCGCCAGCAGCCACGGACAGGGGGGCACAGATACGCAGTATTTT | CASSHGQGGTDTQYF
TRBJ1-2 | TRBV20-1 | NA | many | TGCAGTGTGAGCGAAGGGACTGGGGGCTACACCTTC | CSVSEGTGGYTF
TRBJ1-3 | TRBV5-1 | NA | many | TGCGCCAGCAGCTTGGGCCTAAGTAACACCATATATTTT | CASSLGLSNTIYF